This TCR beta chain stems from a study of blood T cell repertoires in COVID-19. In the study overall: T cells, B-cell-depleted T cells, or PBMCs supplied cDNA or gDNA.

The CDR3 spans 19 residues. Sequencing used immunoSEQ multiplex PCR; TCRdb keeps in-frame clones, though not all of them. The sample holds over 250,000 clones, 85% seen once. The V and J genes are TRBV21-1 and TRBJ2-1; the table gives TRBD2 as D, unverified against the DNA. TRBV21-1 constitutes a pseudogene. Sequencing was carried out using peripheral blood. This sequence was found in a human donor in a cohort sampled during active COVID-19. CDR3 amino acids: CASNKVRTSGSPSNNEQFF. DNA of the CDR3: TGTGCCAGCAACAAGGTCCGGACTAGCGGGAGCCCTTCGAACAATGAGCAGTTCTTC.